The 12 T cell receptor beta chains below all came from one sample that was sequenced in a study of blood T cell repertoires in COVID-19. Using immunoSEQ multiplex PCR, the repertoire was profiled, and TCRdb retains in-frame clones only, with some absent. Of tens of thousands of clones listed, over 60% are singletons. The sequencing input was peripheral blood. All receptors derive from a woman in her 70s with COVID-19, enrolled during active disease.

The chain uses TRBV5-4 and TRBJ2-3; 11 bases are shared with TRBD2. The trim removed 4 bases at V and 3 bases at J, leaving 10 bases unmatched. The CDR3 extends over 17 amino acids. Germline V gene lookup returns CDR1 SGHNT and CDR2 YYREEE (reference sequence). The chain's CDR3 is CASSRGVLAGGTDTQYF. CDR3 bases: TGTGCCAGCAGCCGAGGAGTTCTAGCGGGAGGAACAGATACGCAGTATTTT.

The chain joins TRBV10-3 to TRBJ1-4; the match to TRBD1 covers 7 bases. Germline V gives CDR1 ENHRY, CDR2 SYGVKD. The junction had 6 bases not matched to a gene; V was cut back by 0 bases and J by 8 bases. The CDR3 runs to 15 residues. The CDR3 reads CAISESGGQQEKLFF. Here the CDR3 DNA reads TGTGCCATCAGTGAGTCTGGGGGACAGCAAGAAAAACTGTTTTTT.

This clone was detected only once. This chain uses TRBV25-1 with TRBJ1-1; 8 positions agree with TRBD1. This CDR3 is built from 15 residues. V gave up 0 bases and J gave up 5 bases; unmatched junction bases: 5. CDR1 is MGHDK, CDR2 SYGVNS, per germline. For the CDR3, the DNA is TGTGCCAGCAGTGAATATATAACAGGGGGTACTGAAGCTTTCTTT. Amino acids: CASSEYITGGTEAFF.

The J gene is TRBJ1-1, the V gene TRBV7-9; D remains ambiguous. This CDR3 spans 11 amino acids. V was clipped by 3 bases and J by 7 bases, with 6 bases between them. Per the germline V gene, CDR1 is SEHNR and CDR2 is FQNEAQ (reference sequence). The CDR3 nucleotides are TGTGCCAGCAGCTTGGCAGGTGAAGCTTTCTTT. Protein sequence: CASSLAGEAFF. Drawing the rest from reference TRBV7-9 and TRBJ1-1, the complete variable domain is DTGVSQNPRHKITKRGQNVTFRCDPISEHNRLYWYRQTLGQGPEFLTYFQNEAQLEKSRLLSDRFSAERPKGSFSTLEIQRTEQGDSAMYLCASSLAGEAFFGQGTRLTVV.

This clone has at least ten counts. This chain joins TRBV19 and TRBJ1-5, with 7 bases identical to TRBD1. V shed 3 bases and J 4 bases; nucleotides not matched to a gene: 12. Germline values: CDR1 LNHDA, CDR2 SQIVND (reference sequence). The length of the CDR3 is 17 residues. The CDR3 DNA is TGTGCCAGTAGTATGGAGCCAGGGGGTTATGGTAATCAGCCCCAGCATTTT. It is translated as CASSMEPGGYGNQPQHF.

This rearrangement joins TRBV2 to TRBJ2-7, with a possible D match to TRBD2 (6 bases). Germline V gives CDR1 SNHLY, CDR2 FYNNEI. The CDR3 has 15 residues. Trimming took 0 bases from V and 0 from J, leaving 9 bases between them. The CDR3 sequence: CASSEARDFSYEQYF. The CDR3 bases are TGTGCCAGCAGTGAAGCGAGGGACTTCTCCTACGAGCAGTACTTC. Variable domain in full (rest from reference TRBV2 and TRBJ2-7): EPEVTQTPSHQVTQMGQEVILRCVPISNHLYFYWYRQILGQKVEFLVSFYNNEISEKSEIFDDQFSVERPDGSNFTLKIRSTKLEDSAMYFCASSEARDFSYEQYFGPGTRLTVT.

The CDR3 region is CASSKAELAGVNEQFF. The CDR3 DNA is TGTGCCAGCAGCAAAGCGGAACTAGCGGGAGTTAATGAGCAGTTCTTC. The genes are TRBV7-3 and TRBJ2-1; 11 bases line up with TRBD2. The ends lost 5 bases at V and 7 bases at J; junction bases unmatched: 10. The CDR3 covers 16 residues. The germline V gene encodes CDR1 SGHTA and CDR2 FQGTGA.

The J gene is TRBJ2-1, the V gene TRBV10-3, with D perhaps TRBD1 (5 bases). The CDR3 runs to 13 residues. Germline loops: CDR1 ENHRY, CDR2 SYGVKD. V shed 6 bases and J shed 7 bases, with 13 bases lying between them. CDR3 coding DNA: TGTGCCATCAGCTCCCCAGGGTTTAATGAGCAGTTCTTC. This sequence encodes CAISSPGFNEQFF.

This chain uses TRBV4-1 with TRBJ2-5; D may be TRBD1 (6 bases). Germline CDR1 and CDR2: MGHRA and YSYEKL. The CDR3 consists of 13 residues. V was trimmed by 4 bases and J by 5 bases, leaving 11 bases between them. This CDR3 is CASSPRGMETQYF. In nucleotides, the CDR3 is TGCGCCAGCAGCCCCAGGGGAATGGAGACCCAGTACTTC.

The rearrangement joins TRBV16 to TRBJ1-2; D uncertain. The V gene's germline CDR1 is KGHSY and CDR2 FQNENV. The CDR3 consists of 13 residues. The V end lost 1 base, the J end lost 3 bases, and 6 bases lay between the germline ends. The CDR3 spells CASSQWRDYGYTF. The CDR3 nucleotides read TGTGCCAGCAGCCAATGGAGGGACTATGGCTACACCTTC. Supplemented by reference TRBV16 and TRBJ1-2, the full variable domain reads GEEVAQTPKHLVRGEGQKAKLYCAPIKGHSYVFWYQQVLKNEFKFLISFQNENVFDETGMPKERFSAKCLPNSPCSLEIQATKLEDSAVYFCASSQWRDYGYTFGSGTRLTVV.

The rearrangement joins TRBV7-9 to TRBJ2-3; 9 bases map to TRBD2. The junction had 13 bases not matched to a gene; V was cut back by 5 bases and J by 4 bases. This CDR3 comprises 17 residues. Germline V gene data show CDR1 as SEHNR and CDR2 as FQNEAQ (reference sequence). The CDR3 is CASSPPRSGRFSDTQYF. The CDR3 bases are TGTGCCAGCAGCCCCCCCAGGAGCGGGAGGTTCTCAGATACGCAGTATTTT.

The V gene is TRBV5-5, the J gene TRBJ1-1; no firm D call. This CDR3 has 16 residues. Germline V gene data show CDR1 as SGHKS and CDR2 as YYEKEE (reference sequence). V lost 2 bases, J lost 4 bases, and 18 bases lay in between. The CDR3 DNA is TGTGCCAGCAGCTTTTCAGCGGGAGAAGCGGGCACTGAAGCTTTCTTT. Residues: CASSFSAGEAGTEAFF.